The source of this TCR beta chain is a study of CD8+ T cells in alopecia areata. Study outcomes and limitations: The study found higher clonality in lesional than normal scalp, especially in alopecia totalis/universalis.

Germline V gene sequence: CDR1 SQVTM, CDR2 ANQGSEA. The CDR3 sequence is 13 residues long. Trimming shortened V by 3 bases and J by 0 bases, and 6 bases separated the two germline ends. A word on this clone: Its matching antigen is unknown.

RNA extraction and reverse transcription yielded cDNA as sequencing template. The table came from immunoSEQ multiplex PCR; TCRdb's copy has only in-frame clones and leaves some out. This table has around 150,000 clones, less than 65% appearing once. The clonotype originates from a human donor in good health. The sequenced sample was CD8+ T cells sorted from blood. This chain links TRBV29-1 with TRBJ2-1, with D possibly TRBD2 on 6 matching bases. CDR3 DNA sequence: TGCAGCGTTGAGGAGGGCTCCTACAATGAGCAGTTCTTC. This encodes CSVEEGSYNEQFF.